Below, one T cell receptor beta chain is given with its context. This entry belongs to a study of cytomegalovirus exposure and HLA in healthy donors. Primers included in the PCR were 60 Vbeta and 13 Jbeta primers. TCRdb's table, derived via immunoSEQ multiplex PCR, lists solely in-frame clones and lacks some. The repertoire holds under 200,000 clones, roughly four fifths seen once, with under 3% in the top ten. The CDR3 length is 16 residues. V was cut by 3 bases and J by 8 bases, with 19 bases left in between. Germline lookup yields CDR1 LNHDA and CDR2 SQIVND (reference sequence). The sequenced material came from PBMCs. The V and J genes are TRBV19 and TRBJ1-4; D might be TRBD1 (6 bases). This receptor was identified in a woman in her forties or fifties in good health and CMV-seropositive. In nucleotides, the CDR3 is TGTGCCAGTAGTATTAAGATGGGAACAGGGCGGGAAAAACTGTTTTTT. Translating gives CASSIKMGTGREKLFF.